This T cell receptor beta chain was obtained from a study of blood T cell repertoires in COVID-19. Study overall: Acute-phase and convalescent COVID-19 samples originated in the United States, Italy and Spain. T cells, B-cell-depleted T cells, or PBMCs supplied cDNA or gDNA.

The CDR3 runs 14 residues. Germline V gene data show CDR1 as SGHAT and CDR2 as FQNNGV. Trimming cost V 0 bases and J 4 bases, with 10 bases left between them. Sequenced by immunoSEQ multiplex PCR; TCRdb stores in-frame clones only, minus some. In the table there are 65,000 to 80,000 clones, more than 75% of which are singletons. The source is a human donor in a cohort sampled during active COVID-19. The chain links TRBV11-2 to TRBJ2-7, with D maybe TRBD1 (5 bases). Sequenced material: peripheral blood. The CDR3 loop is CASSLEQGWYEQYF. CDR3 DNA sequence: TGTGCCAGCAGCTTAGAGCAGGGTTGGTACGAGCAGTACTTC.